This T cell receptor (beta chain) was obtained from a study of human T cells and chemical hapten exposure. Notes on the study in general: Donors were affected by alopecia, so their immune reaction might vary from that of healthy individuals. Expanded TCRs showed more large CDR3 clusters than pre-sensitization or healthy control sets.

Library preparation tagged each individual cDNA molecule with a unique molecular identifier. MiXCR, applied by TCRdb to the RACE reads, yields one record per CDR3 protein. The data show around 120,000 distinct CDR3 sequences, about an eighth seen once. This clonotype occurred a few times. Its target is not known. Described time point: patch test 1, 2 weeks after DPC sensitization. The sample's treatment: therapeutic diphenylcyclopropenone sensitization with weekly scalp DPC. Someone pulled total RNA out of unfractionated whole blood. The CDR3 is made up of 15 amino acids. The germline gives CDR1 MNHEY, CDR2 SVGAGI. The V gene lost 0 bases and the J gene lost 4 bases, with 12 bases spanning the gap.

Sequences were derived from whole blood, sampled in connection with sensitization to the hapten diphenylcyclopropenone (DPC). The sequence came from a woman aged 45 to 65 with alopecia areata. Some clones in this sample may be carry-over from other donors' samples. This chain links TRBV6-5 with TRBJ1-1; no definite D call. The CDR3 DNA is TGTGCCAGCAGTTACTCGAACGCGTATGTCACTGAAGCTTTCTTT. It translates to CASSYSNAYVTEAFF.